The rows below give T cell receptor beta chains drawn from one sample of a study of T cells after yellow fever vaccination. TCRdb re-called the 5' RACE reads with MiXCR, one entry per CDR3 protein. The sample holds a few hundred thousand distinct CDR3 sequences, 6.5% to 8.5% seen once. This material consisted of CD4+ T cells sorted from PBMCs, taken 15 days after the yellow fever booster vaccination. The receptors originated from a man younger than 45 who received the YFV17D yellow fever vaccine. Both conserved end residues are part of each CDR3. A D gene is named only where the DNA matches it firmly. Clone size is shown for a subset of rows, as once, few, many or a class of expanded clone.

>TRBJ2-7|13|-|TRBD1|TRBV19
CASSDRGPLEQYF
TGTGCCAGTTCGGACAGGGGACCTTTGGAGCAGTACTTC
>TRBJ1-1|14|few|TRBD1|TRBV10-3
CAISESTGDTEAFF
TGTGCCATCAGTGAGTCAACAGGGGACACTGAAGCTTTCTTT
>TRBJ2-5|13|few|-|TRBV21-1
CASSKEGGETQYF
TGTGCCAGCAGCAAAGAGGGGGGGGAGACCCAGTACTTC
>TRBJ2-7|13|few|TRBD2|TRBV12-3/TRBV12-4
CASRPGGSYEQYF
TGTGCCAGCCGCCCGGGGGGGTCCTACGAGCAGTACTTC
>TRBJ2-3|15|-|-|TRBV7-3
CASSLGLLKADTQYF
TGTGCCAGCAGCTTAGGTCTCCTAAAAGCAGATACGCAGTATTTT
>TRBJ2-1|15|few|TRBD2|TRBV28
CASLDGLATYNEQFF
TGTGCCAGCCTCGATGGACTAGCGACTTACAATGAGCAGTTCTTC
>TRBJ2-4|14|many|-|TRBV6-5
CASSYSVEGNIQYF
TGTGCCAGCAGTTACTCGGTCGAGGGGAACATTCAGTACTTC
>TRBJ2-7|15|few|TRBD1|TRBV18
CASSPHSGGSYEQYF
TGTGCCAGCTCACCTCACTCAGGGGGCTCCTACGAGCAGTACTTC
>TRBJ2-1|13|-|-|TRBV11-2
CASSQDGAGEQFF
TGTGCCAGCAGCCAAGATGGGGCGGGTGAGCAGTTCTTC
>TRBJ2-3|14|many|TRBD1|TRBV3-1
CASSLGTVTDTQYF
TGTGCCAGCAGCCTTGGGACAGTCACAGATACGCAGTATTTT
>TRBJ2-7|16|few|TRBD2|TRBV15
CATSRVRLADIYEQYF
TGTGCCACCAGCAGAGTCCGACTAGCGGACATCTACGAGCAGTACTTC
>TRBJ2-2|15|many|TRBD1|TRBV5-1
CASSLGTGNPGELFF
TGCGCCAGCAGCTTGGGGACAGGGAACCCCGGGGAGCTGTTTTTT
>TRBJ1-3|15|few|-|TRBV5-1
CASSPSVDSGNTIYF
TGCGCCAGCAGCCCATCAGTTGACTCTGGAAACACCATATATTTT
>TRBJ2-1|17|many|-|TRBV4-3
CASSQDPGKSSYNEQFF
TGCGCCAGCAGCCAAGATCCGGGAAAAAGCTCCTACAATGAGCAGTTCTTC
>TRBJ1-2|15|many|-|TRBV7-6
CASSLDSRTNYGYTF
TGTGCCAGCAGCTTAGATTCCCGAACTAACTATGGCTACACCTTC
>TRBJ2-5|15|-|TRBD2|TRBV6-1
CASSNIFWRGETQYF
TGTGCCAGCAGCAACATCTTTTGGCGGGGGGAGACCCAGTACTTC
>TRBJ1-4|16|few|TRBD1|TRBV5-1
CASSADRAILNEKLFF
TGCGCCAGCAGTGCGGACAGGGCAATTCTAAATGAAAAACTGTTTTTT
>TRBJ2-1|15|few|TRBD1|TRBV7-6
CASSPGTGSRNEQFF
TGTGCCAGCAGCCCCGGGACAGGGTCTAGGAATGAGCAGTTCTTC
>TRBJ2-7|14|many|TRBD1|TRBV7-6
CASSLTGIEYEQYF
TGTGCCAGCAGCTTGACAGGGATCGAATACGAGCAGTACTTC
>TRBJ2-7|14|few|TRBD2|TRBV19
CASSKAGGPYEQYF
TGTGCCAGTAGTAAAGCGGGAGGGCCTTACGAGCAGTACTTC
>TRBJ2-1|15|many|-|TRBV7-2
CASSLTQSSVDEQFF
TGTGCCAGCAGCTTGACACAGTCCTCCGTCGATGAGCAGTTCTTC
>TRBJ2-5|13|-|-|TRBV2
CASSAAGEETQYF
TGTGCCAGCAGTGCCGCAGGGGAAGAGACCCAGTACTTC
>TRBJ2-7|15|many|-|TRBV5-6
CASSLSSGVFYEQYF
TGTGCCAGCAGCTTGTCGTCAGGGGTGTTCTACGAGCAGTACTTC
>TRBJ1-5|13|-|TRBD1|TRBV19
CASMEQGDQPQHF
TGTGCCAGTATGGAGCAGGGGGATCAGCCCCAGCATTTT
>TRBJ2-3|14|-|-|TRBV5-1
CASRLGTLTDTQYF
TGCGCCAGCAGGCTCGGGACTCTCACAGATACGCAGTATTTT
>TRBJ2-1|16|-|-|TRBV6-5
CASSYGGRRAYNEQFF
TGTGCCAGCAGTTACGGGGGACGGCGAGCCTACAATGAGCAGTTCTTC
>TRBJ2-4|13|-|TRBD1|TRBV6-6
CASSYYGTGIQYF
TGTGCCAGCAGTTACTACGGGACAGGCATTCAGTACTTC
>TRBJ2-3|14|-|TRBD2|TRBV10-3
CAISERRGTDTQYF
TGTGCCATCAGTGAAAGGCGGGGGACAGATACGCAGTATTTT
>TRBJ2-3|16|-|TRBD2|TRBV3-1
CASSRRTSGSPDTQYF
TGTGCCAGCAGCCGACGGACTAGCGGGAGTCCAGATACGCAGTATTTT
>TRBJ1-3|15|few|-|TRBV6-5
CASSLGGRSGNTIYF
TGTGCCAGCAGTTTGGGGGGAAGGTCTGGAAACACCATATATTTT
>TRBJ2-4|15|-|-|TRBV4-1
CASSHSGNAKNIQYF
TGCGCCAGCAGCCATTCGGGGAACGCCAAAAACATTCAGTACTTC
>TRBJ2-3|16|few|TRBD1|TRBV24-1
CATSATGQGLTDTQYF
TGTGCCACCAGTGCTACAGGACAGGGCCTCACAGATACGCAGTATTTT
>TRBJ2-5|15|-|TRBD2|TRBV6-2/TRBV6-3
CASTSLAGAQETQYF
TGTGCCAGCACCTCACTAGCGGGAGCTCAAGAGACCCAGTACTTC
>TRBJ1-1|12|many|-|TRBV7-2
CASSFYKSEAFF
TGTGCCAGCAGCTTCTATAAAAGTGAAGCTTTCTTT
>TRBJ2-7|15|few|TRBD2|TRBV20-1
CSADVGRANLYEQYF
TGCAGTGCCGACGTTGGGAGGGCCAATCTCTACGAGCAGTACTTC
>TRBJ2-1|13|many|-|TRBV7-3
CASSLNGVDEQFF
TGTGCCAGCAGCTTAAATGGGGTGGATGAGCAGTTCTTC
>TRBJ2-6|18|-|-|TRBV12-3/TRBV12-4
CASSQSRGGHGGANVLTF
TGTGCCAGCAGTCAATCGAGGGGGGGGCATGGTGGGGCCAACGTCCTGACTTTC
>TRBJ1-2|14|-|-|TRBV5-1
CASKFGGTNYGYTF
TGCGCCAGCAAGTTTGGAGGAACTAACTATGGCTACACCTTC
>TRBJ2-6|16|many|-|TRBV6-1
CASTPGPSAGANVLTF
TGTGCCAGCACCCCGGGACCTAGCGCTGGGGCCAACGTCCTGACTTTC
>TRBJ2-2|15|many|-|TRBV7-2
CASSPRVVRTGELFF
TGTGCCAGCAGCCCCCGGGTAGTTAGGACCGGGGAGCTGTTTTTT
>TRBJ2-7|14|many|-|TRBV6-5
CASSYSHGAYEQYF
TGTGCCAGCAGTTACTCCCATGGTGCCTACGAGCAGTACTTC